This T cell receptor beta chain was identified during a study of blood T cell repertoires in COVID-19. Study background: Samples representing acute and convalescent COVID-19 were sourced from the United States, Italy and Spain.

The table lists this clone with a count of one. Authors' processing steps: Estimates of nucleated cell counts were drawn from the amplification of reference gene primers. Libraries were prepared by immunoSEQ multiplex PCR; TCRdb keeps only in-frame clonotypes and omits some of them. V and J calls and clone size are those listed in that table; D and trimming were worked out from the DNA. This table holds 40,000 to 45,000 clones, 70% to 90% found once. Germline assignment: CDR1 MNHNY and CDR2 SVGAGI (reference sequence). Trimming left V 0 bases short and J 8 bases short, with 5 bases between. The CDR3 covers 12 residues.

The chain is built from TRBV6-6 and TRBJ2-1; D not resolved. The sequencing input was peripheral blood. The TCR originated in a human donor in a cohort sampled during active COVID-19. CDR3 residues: CASSYSSYEQFF. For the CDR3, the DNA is TGTGCCAGCAGTTACTCGAGTTATGAGCAGTTCTTC.